These 24 T cell receptor beta chains originate from one sample sequenced in a study of T cell clonotyping in hematopoietic cell transplantation. TCRdb keeps only in-frame clones here, not all; method: immunoSEQ multiplex PCR. The repertoire includes more than 70,000 clones, around 96% of them detected once, and 1.5% to 2% sits in the top ten. The time point here: recipient sample about 28 days before transplant, after cytoreduction. The material was peripheral blood mononuclear cells, obtained before stem cell transplant. The receptors originated from a woman aged 45-60 years with acute myeloid leukemia. Some clones in this sample may be carry-over from other donors' samples.

CDR3: CASSAGTQITDTQYF. CDR3 coding DNA: TGTGCCAGCAGCGCGGGGACACAAATCACAGATACGCAGTATTTT. The gene calls are TRBV9 and TRBJ2-3; possibly TRBD1 for D (6 bases). The CDR3 totals 15 residues. The ends were cut back, 3 bases at V and 2 bases at J, with 13 bases in the middle. Germline CDR1 reads SGDLS; CDR2 reads YYNGEE.

The chain carries TRBV19 and TRBJ2-7, with D perhaps TRBD2 (5 bases). The V end lost 1 base, the J end lost 0 bases, and 7 bases lay between the germline ends. CDR1 is LNHDA and CDR2 is SQIVND in the germline V gene (reference sequence). The CDR3 spans 14 residues. CDR3 residues: CASSIGTASYEQYF. The CDR3 bases are TGTGCCAGTAGTATAGGGACTGCCTCCTACGAGCAGTACTTC. Full variable domain (rest looked up from reference TRBV19 and TRBJ2-7): DGGITQSPKYLFRKEGQNVTLSCEQNLNHDAMYWYRQDPGQGLRLIYYSQIVNDFQKGDIAEGYSVSREKKESFPLTVTSAQKNPTAFYLCASSIGTASYEQYFGPGTRLTVT.

The chain couples TRBV19 to TRBJ1-2; D remains ambiguous. Germline CDR1 LNHDA, CDR2 SQIVND (reference sequence). Trimming stripped 7 bases from V and 0 bases from J, with 9 bases between. The length of the CDR3 is 13 residues. The CDR3 sequence is CASNGDTNYGYTF. In DNA, the CDR3 is TGTGCCAGTAACGGGGATACTAACTATGGCTACACCTTC. Based on the CDR3 plus reference TRBV19 and TRBJ1-2, the full variable domain is DGGITQSPKYLFRKEGQNVTLSCEQNLNHDAMYWYRQDPGQGLRLIYYSQIVNDFQKGDIAEGYSVSREKKESFPLTVTSAQKNPTAFYLCASNGDTNYGYTFGSGTRLTVV.

V gene TRBV5-4 combines with J gene TRBJ2-3, with D unresolved. The V end lost 7 bases, the J end lost 0 bases, and 12 bases lay between the germline ends. Germline CDR1 is SGHNT and CDR2 is YYREEE (reference sequence). The CDR3 has 14 residues. This CDR3 reads CASHSDSSTDTQYF. CDR3 sequence (DNA): TGTGCCAGCCACTCTGACTCTAGCACAGATACGCAGTATTTT.

The V and J genes are TRBV5-5 and TRBJ2-7; D ambiguous. This CDR3 has 14 amino acids. Trimming pared 2 bases from V and 4 bases from J, leaving 13 bases between. Germline V gives CDR1 SGHKS, CDR2 YYEKEE (reference sequence). The CDR3 DNA reads as TGTGCCAGCAGCTTTTACGACTCACTATACGAGCAGTACTTC. This gives the protein CASSFYDSLYEQYF.

V and J are TRBV5-1 and TRBJ1-2; D gene uncertain. CDR3 length: 14 amino acids. Trimming stripped 2 bases from V and 0 bases from J, with 8 bases between. CDR1 and CDR2 from the germline V gene are SGHRS and YFSETQ. The CDR3 spells CASSLREANYGYTF. In DNA, the CDR3 is TGCGCCAGCAGCTTAAGGGAAGCTAACTATGGCTACACCTTC.

The rearrangement links TRBV19 to TRBJ1-5; D may be TRBD1 (6 bases). The germline V and J ends were trimmed by 5 bases and 9 bases, with 14 bases remaining between them. Germline CDR1 is LNHDA and CDR2 is SQIVND (reference sequence). There are 13 residues in the CDR3. This CDR3 is CASSLNRVRPQHF. Written as DNA, the CDR3 is TGTGCCAGTAGTCTCAACAGGGTGAGGCCCCAGCATTTT.

This chain uses TRBV10-3 with TRBJ1-2; 9 positions match TRBD1. The trim removed 4 bases at V and 7 bases at J, leaving 7 bases unmatched. Germline V gene lookup returns CDR1 ENHRY and CDR2 SYGVKD. The CDR3 is 14 amino acids. The CDR3 DNA sequence: TGTGCCATCAGTGGTTCGGACAGGGGTGCTGGCTACACCTTC. Protein product: CAISGSDRGAGYTF.

The chain employs TRBV25-1 and TRBJ1-2; the D gene is possibly TRBD1 (5 bases). This CDR3 has 11 residues. The V end was cut by 8 bases, the J end by 8 bases, with 12 bases between. The germline V gene encodes CDR1 MGHDK and CDR2 SYGVNS. The CDR3, as DNA: TGTGCCAGCCGAGGGGACTTCGGCTACACCTTC. It yields the protein CASRGDFGYTF.

The chain combines TRBV30 with TRBJ1-2; no clear D gene. Trimming took off 3 bases at V and 8 bases at J, with 10 bases between the two ends. This CDR3 has 11 amino acids. The V gene's germline CDR1 is GTSNPN and CDR2 SVGIG (reference sequence). As DNA, the CDR3 is TGTGCCTGGAGGGCCGTAGGAGGCTACACCTTC. As protein: CAWRAVGGYTF.

The chain uses TRBV7-9 and TRBJ2-1, with D tentatively TRBD2 (5 bases). The V end was cut by 1 base, the J end by 1 base, with 8 bases between. This CDR3 has 15 residues. Germline V gene lookup returns CDR1 SEHNR and CDR2 FQNEAQ (reference sequence). The CDR3 spells CASSLDRESYNEQFF. The CDR3 region has the DNA TGTGCCAGCAGCTTAGATAGGGAGTCCTACAATGAGCAGTTCTTC.

This sequence joins TRBV19 and TRBJ1-5; 7 bases align to TRBD1. The length of the CDR3 is 15 residues. Germline loops: CDR1 LNHDA, CDR2 SQIVND (reference sequence). V shed 6 bases, J shed 0 bases, and the junction held 5 bases outside the gene matches. This chain's CDR3 is CASSDRVYSNQPQHF. The DNA of the CDR3 is TGTGCCAGTAGCGACAGGGTTTATAGCAATCAGCCCCAGCATTTT.

The chain links TRBV19 to TRBJ1-2; 9 bases map to TRBD1. V lost 6 bases and J lost 2; bases outside the gene matches: 4. Germline loops: CDR1 LNHDA, CDR2 SQIVND (reference sequence). The CDR3 consists of 14 residues. The chain's CDR3 is CASRGDRANYGYTF. Here the CDR3 DNA reads TGTGCCAGTAGAGGGGACAGGGCGAACTATGGCTACACCTTC.

The J gene is TRBJ2-1, the V gene TRBV27, with D maybe TRBD2 (6 bases). The CDR3 runs 12 residues. V lost 8 bases to trimming and J lost 5 bases, with 10 bases between them. CDR1 and CDR2 (germline): MNHEY, SMNVEV (reference sequence). The CDR3 sequence is CASRELDNEQFF. The DNA for the CDR3 is TGTGCCAGCCGGGAGCTGGACAATGAGCAGTTCTTC.

The chain combines TRBV5-1 with TRBJ2-7, with D possibly being TRBD1 (5 bases). The CDR3 runs 13 residues. Trimming cost V 0 bases and J 5 bases, with 9 bases left between them. Germline assignment: CDR1 SGHRS and CDR2 YFSETQ. CDR3 amino acids: CASSLGIQDEQYF. The CDR3 nucleotides read TGCGCCAGCAGCTTGGGGATACAGGACGAGCAGTACTTC.

The rearrangement uses TRBV6-5 and TRBJ2-3; D gene unclear. Germline loops: CDR1 MNHEY, CDR2 SVGAGI. This CDR3 has 14 residues. V dropped 7 bases and J dropped 6 bases, with 17 bases sitting between them. The CDR3 coding sequence is TGTGCCAGCATTGAAGGGTCAAGGCCCGATACGCAGTATTTT. It encodes CASIEGSRPDTQYF.

V is TRBV28 and J is TRBJ1-1; 8 nucleotides agree with TRBD1. The CDR3 sequence is 14 residues long. CDR1 and CDR2 from the germline V gene are MDHEN and SYDVKM. Germline trimming cut 6 bases from V and 5 bases from J; bases unmatched to any gene: 8. Here the CDR3 DNA reads TGTGCCAGCAGCGCATTCAGGGGGCTGACTGAAGCTTTCTTT. As protein: CASSAFRGLTEAFF. Filled out from reference TRBV28 and TRBJ1-1, the complete variable domain reads DVKVTQSSRYLVKRTGEKVFLECVQDMDHENMFWYRQDPGLGLRLIYFSYDVKMKEKGDIPEGYSVSREKKERFSLILESASTNQTSMYLCASSAFRGLTEAFFGQGTRLTVV.

The rearrangement uses TRBV28 and TRBJ2-1, with 11 bases matching TRBD2. V lost 6 bases to trimming and J lost 3 bases; unmatched junction nucleotides: 7. CDR1 and CDR2 from the germline V gene are MDHEN and SYDVKM. There are 16 residues in the CDR3. This chain's CDR3 is CASRPRLAGYYNEQFF. The CDR3 DNA reads as TGTGCCAGCAGGCCCAGACTAGCGGGATACTACAATGAGCAGTTCTTC.

The chain employs TRBV6-6 and TRBJ1-4; the match to TRBD1 covers 10 bases. The CDR3 is made up of 14 amino acids. Unmatched junction bases numbered 7, after V lost 7 bases and J lost 8 bases. The germline V gene has CDR1 MNHNY and CDR2 SVGAGI (reference sequence). The CDR3 loop is CASNPTGGDEKLFF. CDR3 sequence (DNA): TGTGCCAGCAACCCGACAGGGGGCGACGAAAAACTGTTTTTT.

V and J are TRBV2 and TRBJ1-1; D is uncertain. The germline CDR1 and CDR2 sequences are SNHLY and FYNNEI. Trimming removed 2 bases at V and 4 bases at J, with 8 bases between. The CDR3 has 13 residues. CDR3 nucleotides: TGTGCCAGCAGTGAATCACCGGTCACTGAAGCTTTCTTT. This codes for CASSESPVTEAFF.

V is TRBV30 and J is TRBJ2-1, with TRBD2 matching over 8 bases. Losses at the gene ends were 4 bases for V and 6 bases for J; bases not matched to a gene: 5. Germline lookup yields CDR1 GTSNPN and CDR2 SVGIG (reference sequence). The CDR3 extends over 13 amino acids. The CDR3 bases are TGTGCCTGGATTCCAGCGGGAGTCAATGAGCAGTTCTTC. The encoded protein is CAWIPAGVNEQFF.

As regards this clone: The junction and the germline gene differ at one end; a read error may be behind it. V is TRBV7-7 and J is TRBJ2-1; D may be TRBD2 (6 bases). Per germline, CDR1 SSHAT and CDR2 FNYEAQ (reference sequence). CDR3 length: 15 residues. CDR3: CASSNRRAGYNEQFF. CDR3 bases: TGTGCTAGCAGCAATCGGAGGGCAGGTTACAATGAGCAGTTCTTC.

The J gene is TRBJ2-3, the V gene TRBV6-4, with D possibly matching TRBD2 (6 bases). The CDR3 is made up of 15 amino acids. Trimming took 2 bases from V and 5 from J, leaving 14 bases between them. Germline V gives CDR1 MRHNA, CDR2 SNTAGT. The CDR3 nucleotides are TGTGCCAGCAGTGACCGGGGCGGGAACAAAGATACGCAGTATTTT. It is translated as CASSDRGGNKDTQYF.

The gene calls are TRBV4-1 and TRBJ2-2; D call uncertain. The V end was cut by 0 bases, the J end by 5 bases, with 7 bases between. Germline assignment: CDR1 MGHRA and CDR2 YSYEKL. This CDR3 has 14 residues. CDR3 coding DNA: TGCGCCAGCAGCCAAGAGCGGACGACCGGGGAGCTGTTTTTT. Amino acids: CASSQERTTGELFF.